Following are 16 T cell receptor beta chains from one sample sequenced in a study of blood T cell repertoires in COVID-19 (dated by TCRdb to between 2020 and 2021). Libraries were constructed by the immunoSEQ multiplex PCR assay. TCRdb obtained this table from immuneACCESS and retained in-frame rearrangements with V and J assigned. These tables miss some clones; where compared with another copy, unresolved V genes account for less than half of the shortfall, and the remainder is unexplained. For this sample the table gives 65,000 to 70,000 clones, of which about nine tenths were detected only once. The ten most abundant clones make up about an eighth of the sample. The specimen sequenced was peripheral blood. The receptors derive from a human donor with active COVID-19. The donor label of this sample is uncertain.

The chain employs TRBV3-1 (or the pseudogene TRBV3-2) and TRBJ2-2, with TRBD2 identical over 8 bases. V was clipped by 0 bases and J by 1 base; unmatched bases: 1. Germline V CDR1 and CDR2: LGHDT, YNNKEL (reference sequence). The CDR3 extends over 16 amino acids. CDR3 coding DNA: TGTGCCAGCAGCCAAGACGGGGGGGAGAACACCGGGGAGCTGTTTTTT. This gives the protein CASSQDGGENTGELFF.

This chain connects TRBV5-1 to TRBJ2-2; 12 nucleotides line up with TRBD1. The CDR3 has 15 amino acids. Germline V gives CDR1 SGHRS, CDR2 YFSETQ. V lost 6 bases to trimming and J lost 7 bases; unmatched junction nucleotides: 7. In nucleotides, the CDR3 is TGCGCCAGCACCTCGGGACAGGGGGCTTTCGGGGAGCTGTTTTTT. The encoded protein is CASTSGQGAFGELFF. Variable domain in full (rest from reference TRBV5-1 and TRBJ2-2): KAGVTQTPRYLIKTRGQQVTLSCSPISGHRSVSWYQQTPGQGLQFLFEYFSETQRNKGNFPGRFSGRQFSNSRSEMNVSTLELGDSALYLCASTSGQGAFGELFFGEGSRLTVL.

The rearrangement uses TRBV18 and TRBJ2-7; 7 nucleotides match TRBD2. Germline V CDR1 and CDR2: KGHSH, LQKENI. V lost 1 base, J lost 6 bases, and 6 bases stayed unmatched. The CDR3 runs to 14 residues. The CDR3 DNA reads TGTGCCAGCTCACCACGGGACTATATCTTCGAGCAGTACTTC. This gives the protein CASSPRDYIFEQYF.

The chain joins TRBV4-3 to TRBJ2-3; D possibly corresponds to TRBD2 (6 bases). The CDR3 runs to 14 residues. CDR1 is LGHNA, CDR2 YSLEER, per germline. V was trimmed by 7 bases and J by 2 bases, leaving 13 bases between them. This CDR3 is CASTGLPHTDTQYF. The CDR3, as DNA: TGCGCCAGCACAGGACTACCCCACACAGATACGCAGTATTTT.

This chain links TRBV12-3 or TRBV12-4 with TRBJ2-1; 7 bases align to TRBD1. This CDR3 comprises 11 residues. Trimming at V came to 6 bases and at J to 15 bases, leaving 8 bases not matched to a gene. CDR3 in DNA: TGTGCCAGCAGCCTTGGACAGGTGCGGTTCTTC. This encodes CASSLGQVRFF.

The chain carries TRBV2 and TRBJ1-2; 8 bases align to TRBD1. This CDR3 contains 15 residues. V was pared by 3 bases and J by 7 bases, with 10 bases of the junction left unmatched. From germline, CDR1 is SNHLY and CDR2 FYNNEI. The CDR3 DNA reads as TGTGCCAGCAGTGACAATTCAGGGGGCGTAGGTGGCTACACCTTC. This encodes CASSDNSGGVGGYTF.

V and J are TRBV11-3 and TRBJ1-4, with D uncertain. The CDR3 is 15 amino acids. Trimming stripped 5 bases from V and 5 bases from J, with 15 bases between. Germline V gives CDR1 SGHNT, CDR2 YENEEA. The DNA of the CDR3 is TGTGCCAGCAGCCCTAGCGGCACGGAGAATGAAAAACTGTTTTTT. Protein sequence: CASSPSGTENEKLFF.

This clone was seen only a few times. The chain joins TRBV7-3 to TRBJ2-2; D might be TRBD1 (6 bases). The germline V gene has CDR1 SGHTA and CDR2 FQGTGA. V was shortened by 5 bases and J by 1 base, with 14 bases between the two germline ends. This CDR3 region has 16 residues. The CDR3 DNA reads TGTGCCAGCAGCGACTCTAGGGGACAGAACACCGGGGAGCTGTTTTTT. It codes for CASSDSRGQNTGELFF.

V is TRBV7-9 and J is TRBJ1-3; D uncertain. This CDR3 has 15 amino acids. V was cut by 4 bases and J by 0 bases, with 10 bases left in between. Germline V gene data show CDR1 as SEHNR and CDR2 as FQNEAQ (reference sequence). The CDR3: CASSSGLPSGNTIYF. CDR3 nucleotides: TGTGCCAGCAGCTCAGGTTTACCCTCTGGAAACACCATATATTTT.

The rearrangement links TRBV6-5 to TRBJ1-6; weak D call: TRBD1 (5 bases). V was cut by 10 bases and J by 11 bases, with 15 bases left in between. The CDR3 is made up of 12 amino acids. CDR1 MNHEY and CDR2 SVGAGI come from the germline V gene. DNA for the CDR3: TGTGCCACCAGGCAGGGAAGTACACCCCTCCACTTT. Amino acid sequence: CATRQGSTPLHF.

V usage is TRBV7-2 and J usage is TRBJ1-5; D remains unclear. The CDR3 sequence is 16 residues long. V shed 5 bases and J shed 3 bases, with 17 bases lying between them. Germline V gene lookup returns CDR1 SGHTA and CDR2 FQGNSA. The CDR3 sequence: CASSRIVLGANQPQHF. In DNA, the CDR3 is TGTGCCAGCAGCCGGATTGTACTTGGAGCCAATCAGCCCCAGCATTTT.

J is TRBJ2-3 and V is TRBV29-1; D possibly corresponds to TRBD1 (6 bases). This CDR3 spans 14 amino acids. Per germline, CDR1 SQVTM and CDR2 ANQGSEA. Trimming removed 6 bases from V and 1 base from J, with 14 bases in between. The CDR3 DNA follows: TGCAGCGTGACCCCACAGGGCGGCACAGATACGCAGTATTTT. The encoded protein is CSVTPQGGTDTQYF.

Written as DNA, the CDR3 is TGTGCCAGCAGCGGAGGGGCGGGACGCATCCACTACGAGCAGTACTTC. Translated, it gives CASSGGAGRIHYEQYF. The rearrangement joins TRBV7-2 to TRBJ2-7; tentatively, D is TRBD2 (6 bases). V lost 5 bases to trimming and J lost 3 bases, with 20 bases between them. The CDR3 is 16 amino acids. The germline V gene has CDR1 SGHTA and CDR2 FQGNSA.

The V gene is TRBV24-1, the J gene TRBJ2-1, with D uncertain. The germline V and J ends were trimmed by 1 base and 6 bases, with 6 bases remaining between them. The CDR3 is 13 amino acids. Germline V gene lookup returns CDR1 KGHDR and CDR2 SFDVKD. CDR3 loop: CATSDFLLNEQFF. The DNA for the CDR3 is TGTGCCACCAGTGATTTTCTTCTCAATGAGCAGTTCTTC.

The chain joins TRBV5-6 to TRBJ2-7; TRBD2 agrees at 7 bases. With 0 bases clipped from V and 2 bases from J, the junction kept 8 bases outside the gene matches. Germline CDR1 reads SGHDT; CDR2 reads YYEEEE. This CDR3 has 16 amino acids. CDR3 sequence: CASSLAAGGGTYEQYF. The CDR3, as DNA: TGTGCCAGCAGCTTGGCCGCCGGGGGAGGGACCTACGAGCAGTACTTC.

The chain combines TRBV4-3 with TRBJ2-7, with D possibly TRBD2 on 5 matching bases. The V gene lost 1 base and the J gene lost 2 bases, with 15 bases spanning the gap. The CDR3 sequence is 16 residues long. Germline CDR1 LGHNA, CDR2 YSLEER. The CDR3 DNA reads TGCGCCAGCAGCCAAGCCGCGGGCAGCGGAGCCTACGAGCAGTACTTC. Encoded protein: CASSQAAGSGAYEQYF.